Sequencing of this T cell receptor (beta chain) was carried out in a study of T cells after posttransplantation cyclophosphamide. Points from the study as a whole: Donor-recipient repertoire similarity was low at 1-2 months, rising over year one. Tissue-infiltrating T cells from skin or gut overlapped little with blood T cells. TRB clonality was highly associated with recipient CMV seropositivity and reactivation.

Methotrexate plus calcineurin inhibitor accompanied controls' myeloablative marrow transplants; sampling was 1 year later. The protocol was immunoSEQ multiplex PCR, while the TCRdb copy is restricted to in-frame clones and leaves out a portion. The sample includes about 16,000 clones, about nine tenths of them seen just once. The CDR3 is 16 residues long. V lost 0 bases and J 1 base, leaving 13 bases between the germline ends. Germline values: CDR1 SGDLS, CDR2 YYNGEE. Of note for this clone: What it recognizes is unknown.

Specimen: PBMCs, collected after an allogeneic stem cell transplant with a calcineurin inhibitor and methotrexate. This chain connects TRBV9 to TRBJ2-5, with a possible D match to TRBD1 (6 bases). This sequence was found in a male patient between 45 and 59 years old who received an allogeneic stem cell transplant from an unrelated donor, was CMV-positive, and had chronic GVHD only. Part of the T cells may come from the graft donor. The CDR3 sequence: CASSVAGKDSQETQYF. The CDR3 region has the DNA TGTGCCAGCAGCGTAGCTGGGAAGGACAGCCAAGAGACCCAGTACTTC.